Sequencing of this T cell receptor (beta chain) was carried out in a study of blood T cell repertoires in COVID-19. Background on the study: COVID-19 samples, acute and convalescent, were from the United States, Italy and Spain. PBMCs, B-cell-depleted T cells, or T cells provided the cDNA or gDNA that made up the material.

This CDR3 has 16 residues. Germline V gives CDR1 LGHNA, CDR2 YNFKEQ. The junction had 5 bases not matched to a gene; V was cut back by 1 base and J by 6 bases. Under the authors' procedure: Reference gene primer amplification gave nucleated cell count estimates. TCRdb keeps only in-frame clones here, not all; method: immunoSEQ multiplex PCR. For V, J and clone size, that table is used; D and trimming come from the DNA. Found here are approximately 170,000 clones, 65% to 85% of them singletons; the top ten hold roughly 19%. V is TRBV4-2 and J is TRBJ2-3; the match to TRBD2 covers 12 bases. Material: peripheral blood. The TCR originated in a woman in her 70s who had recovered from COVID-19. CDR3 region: CASSQVLAGGMDTQYF. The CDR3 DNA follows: TGTGCCAGCAGCCAAGTACTAGCGGGAGGCATGGATACGCAGTATTTT.